This TCR beta chain is drawn from a study of blood T cell repertoires in COVID-19 (dated by TCRdb to about 2020). Regarding the study in general: Samples covering the acute and convalescent phases of COVID-19 were provided by collaborators in the United States, Italy and Spain. A freely available public database, intended as a resource for researchers studying the immune response to SARS-CoV-2, is where the repertoires were released. The material from the prospective study consisted of cDNA or gDNA derived from T cells, B-cell-depleted T cells, or PBMCs. Where HLA class I and class II types were available, the types were taken from metadata supplied by the sample provider, not from assay-based typing. A de-identified subject ID, COVID-19 status, age in years and sex were almost always included in the sample metadata. The dataset comprised deeply sampled blood TCRbeta repertoires from subjects exposed to, actively infected with, or recovered from COVID-19. Samples came from the ongoing ImmuneRACE study (first 160 participants) plus 1,254 subjects from 6 global collaborators.

The immunoSEQ Assay, a bias-controlled multiplex PCR, was used to amplify TCRbeta CDR3 regions from genomic DNA. As for the original processing: Nucleated cell counts per sample were estimated from amplification of reference gene primers within the assay. To quantify the absolute abundance of each unique TCRbeta CDR3 rearrangement, sequence reads were collapsed and filtered. For each sample, productive Simpson clonality was calculated by taking the square root of Simpson's diversity index across productive rearrangements. TCRdb stores this immuneACCESS table with in-frame sequences only. Part of the clones is absent; in the studies checked, under half of the shortfall reflects unresolved V genes, and no reason is known for the rest. V and J calls and clone size are copied from that table; D and trimming were computed from the DNA. This sample has over 250,000 clones in its table, and over 75% of those were observed once. The ten most abundant clones make up around 0.92% of the sample.

On this clone itself: The antigen it binds to is not known. No much larger clonotype is one base removed from it; base qualities were not supplied.

Results and caveats for the whole study, not just this receptor: How much clinical and demographic metadata was included differed by source and by participant, and the metadata was provided uncurated.

Enrolling through a virtual design, the prospective study's participants ranged in age from roughly 18 to 89 years and lived across some 22 United States geographic areas. In the prospective study, cohorts were assigned on the basis of participant-reported clinical history obtained from a screening survey and a study questionnaire. For ImmuneRACE Cohort 3, a participant was defined as recovered based on two consecutive negative NP/OP PCR tests, clearance by a healthcare professional, or resolution of symptoms. In the prospective study, mobile phlebotomists collected whole blood, serum and a nasopharyngeal or oropharyngeal swab from each participant. Additional blood draws and questionnaires over an approximately 2-month period could optionally be provided by prospective study participants. Prospective study blood samples were shipped either frozen or at room temperature before DNA extraction. This receptor was obtained from a woman in her twenties or thirties who had recovered from COVID-19. The source material was PBMCs or T cells enriched from blood (not recorded which).

CDR3 region: CASSEYRTRTQETQYF. The DNA sequence reads TGTGCCAGCAGTGAATATAGGACTAGAACGCAAGAGACCCAGTACTTC. Recombination linked TRBV6-1 to TRBJ2-5; the junction holds 7 bases that match TRBD2. From the cysteine through the phenylalanine, the CDR3 covers 16 amino acids. Just CDR3 DNA is preserved here, 48 bases in frame from base 1. CDR1 and CDR2 (MNHNS, SASEGT) derive from the germline V gene. V lost 2 bases and J lost 2 bases, and the count of bases not matched to a germline gene is 8.